Following are 27 T cell receptor beta chains from one sample sequenced in a study of Ad26.COV2.S vaccination and SARS-CoV-2 variants. Profiled with immunoSEQ multiplex PCR; TCRdb holds only in-frame clones, not every one. The data hold 350,000 to 400,000 clones, with roughly 90% observed a single time. Indicated treatment: over 15 received Ad26.COV2.S at low or high dose, single or two shots; a few received placebo; per-sample allocation not given. After the first vaccine or placebo injection, samples were drawn on day 63. The sample in question was peripheral blood, obtained in a trial of Ad26.COV2.S vaccine versus placebo. All receptors derive from a person between 18 and 65 years old who received the Ad26.COV2.S COVID-19 vaccine or a placebo.

As DNA, the CDR3 is TGCGCCAGCAGCTTGGTACAGGTGGGGAGCTCTGGGGCCAACGTCCTGACTTTC. Amino acid sequence: CASSLVQVGSSGANVLTF. The chain joins TRBV5-1 to TRBJ2-6, with D perhaps matching TRBD1 or TRBD2 (5 bases each). Trimming removed 0 bases at V and 0 bases at J, with 13 bases between. The CDR3 spans 18 residues. Germline assignment: CDR1 SGHRS and CDR2 YFSETQ.

This chain connects TRBV6-1 to TRBJ1-2; a possible D gene is TRBD1 (6 bases). The CDR3 runs 14 residues. Germline V CDR1 and CDR2: MNHNS, SASEGT. V shed 0 bases and J shed 3 bases, with 8 bases lying between them. In nucleotides, the CDR3 is TGTGCCAGCAGTGAAGCAGGGGGTGACTATGGCTACACCTTC. This gives the protein CASSEAGGDYGYTF.

This chain connects TRBV3-1 (or the pseudogene TRBV3-2) to TRBJ2-7, with 7 bases lining up with TRBD2. The CDR3 totals 15 residues. V trimming: 1 base; J trimming: 2 bases; junction bases outside the gene matches: 5. CDR1 LGHDT and CDR2 YNNKEL come from the germline V gene (reference sequence). As DNA, the CDR3 is TGTGCCAGCAGCCAAGCGTCTAGCGGAGCCTACGAGCAGTACTTC. Translating gives CASSQASSGAYEQYF.

This chain links TRBV10-3 with TRBJ1-5; D might be TRBD1 (6 bases). The CDR3 extends over 14 amino acids. V lost 8 bases and J lost 1, with 12 bases in between. Germline V CDR1 and CDR2: ENHRY, SYGVKD. The CDR3 region has the DNA TGTGCCATCGGGGACACCCTGAGCAATCAGCCCCAGCATTTT. This gives the protein CAIGDTLSNQPQHF.

V is TRBV5-4 and J is TRBJ2-1, with TRBD2 as a possible D gene (7 bases). Germline loops: CDR1 SGHNT, CDR2 YYREEE (reference sequence). This CDR3 region has 15 residues. V lost 2 bases and J 0 bases, leaving 9 bases between the germline ends. The CDR3 DNA reads TGTGCCAGCAGCTTAGCGGGACACTCCTACAATGAGCAGTTCTTC. Translating it yields CASSLAGHSYNEQFF.

This sequence joins TRBV12-3 or TRBV12-4 and TRBJ2-7, with 7 nucleotides matching TRBD1. The CDR3 runs 13 residues. V gave up 5 bases and J gave up 5 bases; unmatched junction bases: 6. The CDR3 protein is CASSPGQFNEQYF. The CDR3, as DNA: TGTGCCAGCAGTCCGGGACAGTTCAACGAGCAGTACTTC.

V usage is TRBV12-3 or TRBV12-4 and J usage is TRBJ2-3; D gene ambiguous. The V end lost 2 bases, the J end lost 1 base, and 4 bases lay between the germline ends. This CDR3 has 13 amino acids. CDR3 region: CASSLYGTDTQYF. Written as DNA, the CDR3 is TGTGCCAGCAGTTTATACGGCACAGATACGCAGTATTTT.

The chain couples TRBV18 to TRBJ2-7; D assignment may be TRBD1 or TRBD2 (6 bases each). In germline, CDR1 is KGHSH, CDR2 LQKENI. Trimming cost V 2 bases and J 4 bases, with 12 bases left between them. This CDR3 has 14 residues. The CDR3 region is CASSPSQGTYEQYF. CDR3 coding DNA: TGTGCCAGCTCACCATCCCAGGGGACTTACGAGCAGTACTTC.

The rearrangement joins TRBV9 to TRBJ2-7; 7 positions agree with TRBD1. This CDR3 is built from 13 residues. The V gene's germline CDR1 is SGDLS and CDR2 YYNGEE. V lost 4 bases to trimming and J lost 3 bases; unmatched junction nucleotides: 4. The CDR3: CASSHTGDYEQYF. The CDR3 bases are TGTGCCAGCAGCCATACAGGGGACTACGAGCAGTACTTC.

The J gene is TRBJ2-7, the V gene TRBV29-1; 8 bases are a match to TRBD1. Germline trimming cut 6 bases from V and 2 bases from J; bases unmatched to any gene: 15. This CDR3 spans 16 amino acids. The germline V gene has CDR1 SQVTM and CDR2 ANQGSEA. CDR3 nucleotides: TGCAGCGTCCCGAACCCCAGGACAGGGAGTCCCTACGAGCAGTACTTC. Its translation: CSVPNPRTGSPYEQYF.

This sequence joins TRBV6-1 and TRBJ1-2; D remains unclear. From germline, CDR1 is MNHNS and CDR2 SASEGT. V lost 2 bases, J lost 4 bases, and 14 bases lay in between. The CDR3 totals 15 residues. CDR3 sequence (DNA): TGTGCCAGCAGTGAATCGGTGGTTTCGAGCTATGGCTACACCTTC. This codes for CASSESVVSSYGYTF.

The chain combines TRBV9 with TRBJ1-4; maybe TRBD1 (5 bases). The germline gives CDR1 SGDLS, CDR2 YYNGEE. Deletions cut 4 bases from V and 8 bases from J, with 18 bases between. The CDR3 spans 15 residues. CDR3 protein: CASSPRGGVEEKLFF. DNA for the CDR3: TGTGCCAGCAGCCCACGCGGGGGGGTGGAGGAAAAACTGTTTTTT.

The chain carries TRBV12-5 and TRBJ2-3; D is uncertain. Between the trimmed V and J ends, which lost 5 bases and 0 bases, there was a span of 6 bases. Germline-derived CDR1 and CDR2 are LGHNT and FRNRAP. This CDR3 spans 13 amino acids. The CDR3 nucleotides read TGTGCTAGTGGTCCGGGTAGCACAGATACGCAGTATTTT. It specifies CASGPGSTDTQYF.

This clone has a single count. CDR3 bases: TGTGCCAGCAGGTCTTCGGGACAGAGCTCCTACGAGCAGTACTTC. As protein: CASRSSGQSSYEQYF. This chain connects TRBV2 to TRBJ2-7; 7 nucleotides agree with TRBD1. This CDR3 is built from 15 residues. The germline gives CDR1 SNHLY, CDR2 FYNNEI. J was trimmed by 0 bases and V by 6 bases; bases with no gene match: 8.

This sequence joins TRBV7-9 and TRBJ2-3; maybe TRBD2 (5 bases). Per the germline V gene, CDR1 is SEHNR and CDR2 is FQNEAQ (reference sequence). The CDR3 totals 15 residues. Trimming cost V 3 bases and J 2 bases, with 12 bases left between them. The CDR3 sequence: CASSLGGGYTDTQYF. For the CDR3, the DNA is TGTGCCAGCAGCTTGGGTGGCGGGTACACAGATACGCAGTATTTT.

CDR3 in amino acids: CASSPGDSGGTGELFF. The CDR3 DNA sequence: TGCGCCAGCAGCCCCGGGGACTCCGGTGGGACCGGGGAGCTGTTTTTT. The V call is TRBV5-1, the J call TRBJ2-2; maybe TRBD2 (6 bases). The CDR3 extends over 16 amino acids. CDR1 and CDR2 (germline): SGHRS, YFSETQ. V lost 4 bases to trimming and J lost 5 bases, with 18 bases between them. Based on the CDR3 plus reference TRBV5-1 and TRBJ2-2, the full variable domain is KAGVTQTPRYLIKTRGQQVTLSCSPISGHRSVSWYQQTPGQGLQFLFEYFSETQRNKGNFPGRFSGRQFSNSRSEMNVSTLELGDSALYLCASSPGDSGGTGELFFGEGSRLTVL.

The chain uses TRBV5-4 and TRBJ2-1, with 8 nucleotides matching TRBD2. This CDR3 comprises 13 residues. Trimming at V came to 4 bases and at J to 5 bases, leaving 2 bases not matched to a gene. Germline V gene sequence: CDR1 SGHNT, CDR2 YYREEE (reference sequence). CDR3 sequence reads: CASSRGLDNEQFF. In DNA, the CDR3 is TGTGCCAGCAGCCGGGGACTAGACAATGAGCAGTTCTTC.

V usage is TRBV28 and J usage is TRBJ1-3; D not certain. The germline gives CDR1 MDHEN, CDR2 SYDVKM. V lost 5 bases, J lost 4 bases, and 6 bases lay in between. The CDR3 contains 12 residues. DNA for the CDR3: TGTGCCAGCAGTCTTCTAGGAAACACCATATATTTT. It codes for CASSLLGNTIYF.

The J gene is TRBJ2-4, the V gene TRBV4-1; perhaps D is TRBD1 or TRBD2 (5 bases each). V dropped 0 bases and J dropped 0 bases, with 12 bases sitting between them. In germline, CDR1 is MGHRA, CDR2 YSYEKL. This CDR3 contains 17 residues. The DNA of the CDR3 is TGCGCCAGCAGCCAAGAAACCGGGACGGTAGCCAAAAACATTCAGTACTTC. Protein sequence: CASSQETGTVAKNIQYF.

The chain joins TRBV18 to TRBJ2-2; weak D call: TRBD2 (6 bases). CDR1 and CDR2 (germline): KGHSH, LQKENI. V was pared by 3 bases and J by 6 bases, with 11 bases between. The CDR3 contains 14 residues. CDR3 nucleotide sequence: TGTGCCAGCTCACCGGTCAGGGAGGCCGGGGAGCTGTTTTTT. This sequence encodes CASSPVREAGELFF.

The chain uses TRBV14 and TRBJ2-5; no firm D call. The CDR3 is made up of 13 amino acids. V lost 2 bases, J lost 3 bases, and 7 bases lay in between. Germline V gives CDR1 SGHDN, CDR2 FVKESK. The CDR3 protein is CASSQFSKETQYF. The CDR3, as DNA: TGTGCCAGCAGCCAATTCAGCAAAGAGACCCAGTACTTC.

The chain has TRBV9 and TRBJ2-6, with a tentative D call TRBD1 (5 bases). The CDR3 is 19 amino acids. The V gene's germline CDR1 is SGDLS and CDR2 YYNGEE. The V gene lost 1 base and the J gene lost 4 bases, with 21 bases spanning the gap. The CDR3, as DNA: TGTGCCAGCAGCGTACAGGGTGGGGCGGCCGCGGTGGGGGCCAACGTCCTGACTTTC. It encodes CASSVQGGAAAVGANVLTF.

By sample share, this clone is medium-sized. The chain has TRBV4-2 and TRBJ2-7; D is perhaps TRBD1 (6 bases). The CDR3 runs 15 residues. CDR1 LGHNA and CDR2 YNFKEQ come from the germline V gene. The V end lost 4 bases, the J end lost 4 bases, and 17 bases lay between the germline ends. CDR3 in amino acids: CASSLRDGQRYEQYF. CDR3 nucleotide sequence: TGTGCCAGCAGCCTCCGGGACGGACAGAGGTACGAGCAGTACTTC.

This clone appeared once. The V call is TRBV5-1, the J call TRBJ2-7; D could derive from TRBD1 or TRBD2 (5 bases each). The CDR3 sequence is 15 residues long. The V end lost 5 bases, the J end lost 0 bases, and 15 bases lay between the germline ends. Germline V gene lookup returns CDR1 SGHRS and CDR2 YFSETQ. CDR3 sequence reads: CASSRTKGTSYEQYF. The CDR3 nucleotides are TGCGCCAGCAGTCGCACTAAGGGGACCTCCTACGAGCAGTACTTC.

V usage is TRBV9 and J usage is TRBJ1-2; weak D call: TRBD1 (5 bases). Germline CDR1 reads SGDLS; CDR2 reads YYNGEE. V was cut by 4 bases and J by 7 bases, with 8 bases left in between. The CDR3 is 11 amino acids. The CDR3 bases are TGTGCCAGCAGCAGGGGCGGTGGCTACACCTTC. It specifies CASSRGGGYTF.

The CDR3 spells CASSNMGRVSGNQPQHF. DNA for the CDR3: TGTGCCAGCAGCAATATGGGCAGGGTTTCGGGCAATCAGCCCCAGCATTTT. V gene TRBV21-1 combines with J gene TRBJ1-5; whether TRBD1, the table's D call, matches the DNA was not checked. TRBV21-1 is a listed pseudogene. The CDR3 contains 17 residues.

The V and J genes are TRBV4-2 and TRBJ1-3; maybe TRBD1 (5 bases). The CDR3 sequence is 16 residues long. Germline V gene sequence: CDR1 LGHNA, CDR2 YNFKEQ. Trimming took off 3 bases at V and 0 bases at J, with 12 bases between the two ends. The CDR3 DNA sequence: TGTGCCAGCAGCCAGGGAGACAGCAGCTCTGGAAACACCATATATTTT. Its protein product is CASSQGDSSSGNTIYF.